The next 16 T cell receptor beta chains were all read from a single sample in a study of cytomegalovirus exposure and HLA in healthy donors. The PCR had 60 Vbeta and 13 Jbeta primers. This table comes from immunoSEQ multiplex PCR, and its TCRdb copy is limited to in-frame clones, with some not included. The sample carries approximately 190,000 clones, under 90% recorded once. The sequencing sample was made of PBMCs. The receptors were sampled from a boy aged 2-9 years in good health and CMV-seronegative.

The chain uses TRBV7-9 and TRBJ1-1; D possibly corresponds to TRBD1 (6 bases). Germline CDR1 reads SEHNR; CDR2 reads FQNEAQ (reference sequence). Trimming took off 5 bases at V and 1 base at J, with 11 bases between the two ends. The CDR3 sequence is 14 residues long. Here the CDR3 DNA reads TGTGCCAGCAGCCCCTGGACAGAGAACACTGAAGCTTTCTTT. This encodes CASSPWTENTEAFF.

This clone occurred a few times. This rearrangement joins TRBV4-2 to TRBJ2-7; D remains unclear. The V end was cut by 2 bases, the J end by 8 bases, with 16 bases between. Per the germline V gene, CDR1 is LGHNA and CDR2 is YNFKEQ. The CDR3 contains 14 residues. DNA of the CDR3: TGTGCCAGCAGCCAACCCTCAGTGGGCCTGAAGCAGTACTTC. It is translated as CASSQPSVGLKQYF.

The V gene is TRBV25-1, the J gene TRBJ1-2, with D perhaps matching TRBD1 (6 bases). V was trimmed by 11 bases and J by 2 bases, leaving 24 bases between them. This CDR3 is 16 amino acids long. CDR1 MGHDK and CDR2 SYGVNS come from the germline V gene. Here the CDR3 DNA reads TGTGCCCACGCTCGTTGGGGGGGGCCACCCAACTATGGCTACACCTTC. It encodes CAHARWGGPPNYGYTF.

This clone appeared a single time. One junction end disagrees with the germline gene, perhaps due to a read error. The chain recombines TRBV7-7 with TRBJ2-3, with TRBD1 identical over 10 bases. This CDR3 region has 16 residues. CDR1 and CDR2 (germline): SSHAT, FNYEAQ (reference sequence). The CDR3 DNA sequence: TGTGCTAGCAGCTGGGGGACAGGGGAAGGCACAGATACGCAGTATTTT. The encoded protein is CASSWGTGEGTDTQYF.

The V gene is TRBV11-2, the J gene TRBJ2-7; no reliable D call. V dropped 6 bases and J dropped 0 bases, with 12 bases sitting between them. Germline V CDR1 and CDR2: SGHAT, FQNNGV. The CDR3 runs 14 residues. CDR3 nucleotides: TGTGCCAGCAGACGACCAGGCAGCTCCTACGAGCAGTACTTC. It specifies CASRRPGSSYEQYF.

The chain recombines TRBV5-1 with TRBJ2-7; maybe TRBD1 (5 bases). V lost 3 bases, J lost 7 bases, and 14 bases lay in between. This CDR3 spans 13 amino acids. CDR1 is SGHRS, CDR2 YFSETQ, per germline. The CDR3 is CASSWGALREQYF. DNA for the CDR3: TGCGCCAGCAGCTGGGGCGCTCTTAGGGAGCAGTACTTC.

In this sample, this clone turned up a few times. The chain links TRBV6-1 to TRBJ2-3, with TRBD1 identical over 9 bases. With 3 bases clipped from V and 6 bases from J, the junction kept 7 bases outside the gene matches. Germline V CDR1 and CDR2: MNHNS, SASEGT. CDR3 length: 15 amino acids. CDR3 coding DNA: TGTGCCAGCAGTGAGGGACAGGGCCCTCGGGATACGCAGTATTTT. Translated: CASSEGQGPRDTQYF.

J is TRBJ1-2 and V is TRBV7-3; possible D gene TRBD1, 6 bases. The V gene's germline CDR1 is SGHTA and CDR2 FQGTGA. The V gene lost 5 bases and the J gene lost 4 bases, with 17 bases spanning the gap. The CDR3 has 15 amino acids. The CDR3 nucleotides read TGTGCCAGCAGCCCGTCGGGGGGCCTCGGCTATGGCTACACCTTC. Its protein product is CASSPSGGLGYGYTF.

V usage is TRBV5-6 and J usage is TRBJ1-2, with D unresolved. CDR1 is SGHDT and CDR2 is YYEEEE in the germline V gene. Trimming cost V 4 bases and J 4 bases, with 14 bases left between them. The CDR3 runs 14 residues. CDR3 nucleotides: TGTGCCAGCAGCCCCACCTTGTCAGGCTATGGCTACACCTTC. Translating gives CASSPTLSGYGYTF.

This rearrangement joins TRBV19 to TRBJ2-5; no clear D gene. The J call is in doubt because the DNA end fits TRBJ2-7 better. CDR3 length: 13 amino acids. Germline loops: CDR1 LNHDA, CDR2 SQIVND (reference sequence). Here the CDR3 DNA reads TGTGCCAGTAGTATCGGTGGGGCCTACGAGCAGTACTTC. Its translation is CASSIGGAYEQYF.

This chain joins TRBV5-1 and TRBJ1-6; D unresolved. Looked up from germline, CDR1 is SGHRS and CDR2 is YFSETQ. The CDR3 contains 13 residues. Deletions cut 0 bases from V and 7 bases from J, with 5 bases between. CDR3 DNA: TGCGCCAGCAGCTTGGCAGCGAATTCACCCCTCCACTTT. Residues: CASSLAANSPLHF.

The chain carries TRBV7-2 and TRBJ2-1; D is unresolved. Trimming removed 5 bases from V and 9 bases from J, with 11 bases in between. Germline V gene sequence: CDR1 SGHTA, CDR2 FQGNSA. The CDR3 length is 12 residues. CDR3 sequence: CASSSLEGEQFF. The CDR3 region has the DNA TGTGCCAGCAGCAGTCTAGAAGGTGAGCAGTTCTTC. Looking up the rest from reference TRBV7-2 and TRBJ2-1 gives the full variable domain: GAGVSQSPSNKVTEKGKDVELRCDPISGHTALYWYRQSLGQGLEFLIYFQGNSAPDKSGLPSDRFSAERTGGSVSTLTIQRTQQEDSAVYLCASSSLEGEQFFGPGTRLTVL.

The chain uses TRBV7-2 and TRBJ1-2; the D gene is possibly TRBD1 (5 bases). The CDR3 extends over 14 amino acids. Looked up from germline, CDR1 is SGHTA and CDR2 is FQGNSA. The ends were cut back, 7 bases at V and 4 bases at J, with 16 bases in the middle. The CDR3 spells CASTLGQIAYGYTF. The CDR3 DNA reads TGTGCCAGCACCCTTGGACAAATCGCCTATGGCTACACCTTC.

J is TRBJ1-2 and V is TRBV10-3; 7 bases line up with TRBD1. V shed 9 bases, J shed 5 bases, and the junction held 12 bases outside the gene matches. This CDR3 comprises 14 residues. CDR1 is ENHRY, CDR2 SYGVKD, per germline. CDR3: CAIHNRGSQYGYTF. In nucleotides, the CDR3 is TGTGCCATTCATAACAGGGGATCTCAGTATGGCTACACCTTC.

The sample holds a few counts of this clone. The chain employs TRBV15 and TRBJ2-1, with 7 positions matching TRBD1. The CDR3 loop spans 19 amino acids. The V gene end was trimmed by 3 bases and the J gene end by 1 base; junction bases not matched to a gene: 15. From germline, CDR1 is LNHNV and CDR2 YYDKDF (reference sequence). The CDR3 loop reads CATSRSLDPGQPSYNEQFF. The DNA for the CDR3 is TGTGCCACCAGCAGGTCCCTTGATCCGGGACAGCCTTCCTACAATGAGCAGTTCTTC. The full variable domain, with the rest looked up from reference TRBV15 and TRBJ2-1, is DAMVIQNPRYQVTQFGKPVTLSCSQTLNHNVMYWYQQKSSQAPKLLFHYYDKDFNNEADTPDNFQSRRPNTSFCFLDIRSPGLGDTAMYLCATSRSLDPGQPSYNEQFFGPGTRLTVL.

The chain combines TRBV10-3 with TRBJ1-2; possibly TRBD1 for D (6 bases). Germline V gene data show CDR1 as ENHRY and CDR2 as SYGVKD. The germline V and J ends were trimmed by 2 bases and 3 bases, with 13 bases remaining between them. CDR3 length: 15 residues. The DNA of the CDR3 is TGTGCCATCAGTGAGGATGGCAGGGGAGACTATGGCTACACCTTC. It specifies CAISEDGRGDYGYTF.